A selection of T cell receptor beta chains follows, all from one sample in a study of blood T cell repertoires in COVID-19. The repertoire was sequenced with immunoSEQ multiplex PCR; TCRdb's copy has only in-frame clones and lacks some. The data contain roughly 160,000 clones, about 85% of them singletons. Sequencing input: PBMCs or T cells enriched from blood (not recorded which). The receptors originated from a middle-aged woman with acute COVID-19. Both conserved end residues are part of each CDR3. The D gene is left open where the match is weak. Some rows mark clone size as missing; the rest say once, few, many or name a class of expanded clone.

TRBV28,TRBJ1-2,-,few,TGTGCCAGCAGTATCCGGGACACCTTTTATGGCTACACCTTC,CASSIRDTFYGYTF
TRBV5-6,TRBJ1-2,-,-,TGTGCCAGCAGCCCCAGGAGAAGGGGCGATGGCTACACCTTC,CASSPRRRGDGYTF
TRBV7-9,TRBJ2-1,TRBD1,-,TGTGCCAGCAGCGGGGACAGCAGCTCCTACAATGAGCAGTTCTTC,CASSGDSSSYNEQFF
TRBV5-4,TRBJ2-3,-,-,TGTGCCAGCAGCTTGGATATCCTCACAGATACGCAGTATTTT,CASSLDILTDTQYF
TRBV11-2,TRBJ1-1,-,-,TGTGCCAGCAGCTTAGTTTCCATGAACACTGAAGCTTTCTTT,CASSLVSMNTEAFF
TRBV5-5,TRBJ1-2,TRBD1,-,TGTGCCAGCAGCGACCTACAGGGGGCCAGTCGCTATGGCTACACCTTC,CASSDLQGASRYGYTF
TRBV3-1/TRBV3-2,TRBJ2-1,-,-,TGTGCCAGCAGCCAAGACCCCTCCAGTGGTGAGCAGTTCTTC,CASSQDPSSGEQFF
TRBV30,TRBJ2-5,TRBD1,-,TGTGCCTGGAACAGGGGGCAAGAGACCCAGTACTTC,CAWNRGQETQYF
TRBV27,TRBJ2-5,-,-,TGTGCCAGCAGTTTAGCGGGATCGAAGACCCAGTACTTC,CASSLAGSKTQYF
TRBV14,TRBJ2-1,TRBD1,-,TGTGCCAGCAGCCGGACGAACAGGGGTTTTAGTTCCTACAATGAGCAGTTCTTC,CASSRTNRGFSSYNEQFF
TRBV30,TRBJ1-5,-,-,TGTGCCTGGAGTGAGAAGACTGATCTGCCCCAGCATTTT,CAWSEKTDLPQHF
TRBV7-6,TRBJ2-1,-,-,TGTGCCAGCAGCCCGCGCACAGCCTACAATGAGCAGTTCTTC,CASSPRTAYNEQFF
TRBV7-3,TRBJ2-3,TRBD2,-,TGTGCCAGCAGCTTTAGCGGGATTGGCACAGATACGCAGTATTTT,CASSFSGIGTDTQYF
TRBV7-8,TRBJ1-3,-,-,TGTGCCAGCAGCTTAGGTCCAGCTGGAAACACCATATATTTT,CASSLGPAGNTIYF
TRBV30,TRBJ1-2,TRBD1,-,TGTGCCTGGAGGGGACAGGGCCTCCGGGAAAACTATGGCTACACCTTC,CAWRGQGLRENYGYTF
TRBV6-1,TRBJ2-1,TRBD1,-,TGTGCCAGCAGTGAACCAGGACAGGTGAGCTCCTACAATGAGCAGTTCTTC,CASSEPGQVSSYNEQFF
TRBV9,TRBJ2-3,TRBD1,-,TGTGCCAGCAGCGTCCGGGACAGGGTCTCATATACGCAGTATTTT,CASSVRDRVSYTQYF
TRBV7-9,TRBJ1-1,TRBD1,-,TGTGCCAGCAGCGGGCAGGGGGCGAGCACTGAAGCTTTCTTT,CASSGQGASTEAFF
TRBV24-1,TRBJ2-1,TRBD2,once,TGTGCCACCAGTGAGGGGGGGGGACTGGACAATGAGCAGTTCTTC,CATSEGGGLDNEQFF
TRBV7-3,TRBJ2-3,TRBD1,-,TGTGCCAGCAGCCTACAGGGGGGCGTGGGCACAGATACGCAGTATTTT,CASSLQGGVGTDTQYF
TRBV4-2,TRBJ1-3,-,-,TGTGCCAGCAGCCAAGATCAGCAGGCCCAGAACACCATATATTTT,CASSQDQQAQNTIYF
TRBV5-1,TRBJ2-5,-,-,TGCGCCAGCAGCCGGGACACCGGGAAACAGACCCAGTACTTC,CASSRDTGKQTQYF
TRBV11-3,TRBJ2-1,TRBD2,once,TGTGCCAGCAGCTTAGGCGGGACTAGCGGAACTAATGAGCAGTTCTTC,CASSLGGTSGTNEQFF
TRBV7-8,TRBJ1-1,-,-,TGTGCCAGCAGCCTGGCCCGGAGAGTCGCGGACACTGAAGCTTTCTTT,CASSLARRVADTEAFF
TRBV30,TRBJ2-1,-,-,TGTGCCTGGAGTTGGGGGACTTGGTACAATGAGCAGTTCTTC,CAWSWGTWYNEQFF
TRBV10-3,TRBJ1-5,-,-,TGTGCCATCAGTGAGGACAGTCATCAGCCCCAGCATTTT,CAISEDSHQPQHF
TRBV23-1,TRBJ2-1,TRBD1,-,TGCGCCAGCAGTCAGGAGACAGGGGATTTCTATGAGCAGTTCTTC,CASSQETGDFYEQFF
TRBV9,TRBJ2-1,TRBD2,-,TGTGCCAGCAGCAACCGACTAGCGGGGCGGATAGACAATGAGCAGTTCTTC,CASSNRLAGRIDNEQFF
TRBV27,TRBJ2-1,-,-,TGTGCCAGCAGGCTCAGAAATGAGCAGTTCTTC,CASRLRNEQFF
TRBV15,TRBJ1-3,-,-,TGTGCCACCAGCAGAGACAGAACAGCTTCTGGAAACACCATATATTTT,CATSRDRTASGNTIYF
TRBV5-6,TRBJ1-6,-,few,TGTGCCAGCAGCCTACGTTTGACAGGTTATAATTCACCCCTCCACTTT,CASSLRLTGYNSPLHF
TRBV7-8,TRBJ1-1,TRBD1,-,TGTGCCAGCAGCTTGCTCAGGGGGGCCACTGAAGCTTTCTTT,CASSLLRGATEAFF
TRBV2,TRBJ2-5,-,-,TGTGCCAGCAGTGAAGGCGAAAGGAGCCAGTACTTC,CASSEGERSQYF
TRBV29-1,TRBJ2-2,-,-,TGCAGCGTTGACAGGGAGAACACCGGGGAGCTGTTTTTT,CSVDRENTGELFF
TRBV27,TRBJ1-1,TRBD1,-,TGTGCCAGCAGTTCCCGGACAGGGGTGAGGACTGAAGCTTTCTTT,CASSSRTGVRTEAFF
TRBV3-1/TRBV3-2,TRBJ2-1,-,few,TGTGCCAGCAGTCCCGGGACTTATTACAATGAGCAGTTCTTC,CASSPGTYYNEQFF
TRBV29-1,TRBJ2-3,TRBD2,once,TGCAGCGTTGAAGATGGGAGGGCTTGGGGCACAGATACGCAGTATTTT,CSVEDGRAWGTDTQYF
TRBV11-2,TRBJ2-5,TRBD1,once,TGTGCCAGCAGCCTCCGGACAGGGTTGGCCGCCGAGACCCAGTACTTC,CASSLRTGLAAETQYF
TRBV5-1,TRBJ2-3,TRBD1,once,TGCGCCAGCAGCTCCCGGGACAGGGCCTTTGATACGCAGTATTTT,CASSSRDRAFDTQYF
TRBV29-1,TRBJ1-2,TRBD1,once,TGCAGCGTTGAGACAGGGGTGAGAGGCTACACCTTC,CSVETGVRGYTF
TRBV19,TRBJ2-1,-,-,TGTGCCAGTAGTAAAATCGCCGGGACAAACAATGAGCAGTTCTTC,CASSKIAGTNNEQFF
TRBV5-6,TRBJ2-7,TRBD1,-,TGTGCCAGCAGCTTTACAGGGGGCCCCTACGAGCAGTACTTC,CASSFTGGPYEQYF
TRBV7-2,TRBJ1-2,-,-,TGTGCCAGCAGCTTAGACCCAGGAATTTATGGCTACACCTTC,CASSLDPGIYGYTF
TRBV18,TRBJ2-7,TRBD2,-,TGTGCCAGCTCACCACGGGCGGGAGTAGGGTCCTACGAGCAGTACTTC,CASSPRAGVGSYEQYF
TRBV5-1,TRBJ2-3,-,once,TGCGCCAGCAGCTTGGAGGGCAGGGGTAGGAACACAGATACGCAGTATTTT,CASSLEGRGRNTDTQYF
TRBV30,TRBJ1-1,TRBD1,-,TGTGCCTGGAGTGTACTGGGACAGGGGGCTGAAGCTTTCTTT,CAWSVLGQGAEAFF
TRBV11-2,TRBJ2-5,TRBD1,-,TGTGCCAGCAGAACTACAGGGGGCGCGGAGACCCAGTACTTC,CASRTTGGAETQYF
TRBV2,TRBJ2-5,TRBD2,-,TGTGCCAGCAGGGGTAGCGGGAGCCTTCAGTACTTC,CASRGSGSLQYF